This TCR beta chain was obtained from a study of blood T cell repertoires in COVID-19. Across the whole study: The samples span acute and convalescent COVID-19 from the United States, Italy and Spain. Sources were T cells, B-cell-depleted T cells, or PBMCs; the material itself was cDNA or gDNA.

Per the original data handling: It was from reference gene primer amplification that nucleated cell counts were estimated. Repertoires were generated with immunoSEQ multiplex PCR, while TCRdb's copy carries only in-frame clones and drops some. The DNA was the basis for D and trimming; V, J and clone size are from that table. The repertoire holds fewer than 250,000 clones, with approximately 84% as singletons. Enrollment of patients from Seattle took place during active infection, with longitudinal follow-up. This CDR3 contains 13 residues. V was shortened by 10 bases and J by 7 bases, with 16 bases between the two germline ends. Germline CDR1 is LNHDA and CDR2 is SQIVND (reference sequence).

Material for sequencing was peripheral blood. J is TRBJ1-4 and V is TRBV19; TRBD1 might be the D (6 bases). This sequence was found in a man aged 50 to 60 with COVID-19, enrolled during active disease. CDR3 DNA: TGTGCCACCGTGAACAGGGTCGGTGAAAAACTGTTTTTT. Translating it yields CATVNRVGEKLFF.